The rows below give T cell receptor beta chains drawn from one sample of a study of blood T cells in healthy people across ages. TCRdb reprocessed the 5' RACE reads via MiXCR and lists one record per CDR3 protein. The table records 1.2 million to 1.5 million distinct CDR3 sequences, approximately 38% of them present only once. Sequencing input: blood. The receptors originated from a woman between 18 and 29 years old in good health. Both conserved end residues are part of each CDR3. D genes are given only for firm matches. Clone size is stated in some rows and not others, as once, few, many or a class when expanded.

J: TRBJ2-2
size: .
V: TRBV3-1
D: TRBD2
DNA: TGTGCCAGCAGCCAACCCCGCTTAGCGGGGAACACCGGGGAGCTGTTTTTT
CDR3: CASSQPRLAGNTGELFF

J: TRBJ1-2
size: .
V: TRBV20-1
D: TRBD1
DNA: TGCAGTGTTAGAGGCTTGGCAGGGGGCGACCGCTATGGCTACACCTTC
CDR3: CSVRGLAGGDRYGYTF

J: TRBJ2-3
size: .
V: TRBV12-3/TRBV12-4
D: TRBD2
DNA: TGTGCCAGCAGTTTTAGGTTCAGACTAGCGGGAGGGGATACGCAGTATTTT
CDR3: CASSFRFRLAGGDTQYF

J: TRBJ2-1
size: many
V: TRBV29-1
D: TRBD1
DNA: TGCAGCGGCTGGGGACAGGGGGCGTTCAATGAGCAGTTCTTC
CDR3: CSGWGQGAFNEQFF

J: TRBJ2-1
size: few
V: TRBV10-3
D: .
DNA: TGTGCCATCAGTGAGACTTTCCCCCGCTTCCTCAATGAGCAGTTCTTC
CDR3: CAISETFPRFLNEQFF

J: TRBJ2-5
size: .
V: TRBV24-1
D: .
DNA: TGTGCCACCAGTGATCCCGCCTTTGCCAGTGTAAAAGAGACCCAGTACTTC
CDR3: CATSDPAFASVKETQYF

J: TRBJ2-5
size: .
V: TRBV29-1
D: .
DNA: TGCAGCGTAGTACGGGGAGGAGAAGGGACCCAGTACTTC
CDR3: CSVVRGGEGTQYF

J: TRBJ1-2
size: .
V: TRBV6-1
D: .
DNA: TGTGCCAGCAGTGGCCGGGTCTCCACTAACTATGGCTACACCTTC
CDR3: CASSGRVSTNYGYTF

J: TRBJ2-4
size: .
V: TRBV25-1
D: .
DNA: TGTGCCAGCAGTGAATTCAGGGGGGCGGTAGCCAAAAACATTCAGTACTTC
CDR3: CASSEFRGAVAKNIQYF

J: TRBJ2-7
size: few
V: TRBV11-1
D: .
DNA: TGTGCCAGCAGCCCCACTAGTCTTATCATCTACGAGCAGTACTTC
CDR3: CASSPTSLIIYEQYF

J: TRBJ2-1
size: .
V: TRBV10-1
D: .
DNA: TGCGCCAGCAGTAACTCCCCCACGGGTAGTGAGCAGTTCTTC
CDR3: CASSNSPTGSEQFF

J: TRBJ1-1
size: .
V: TRBV6-6
D: .
DNA: TGTGCCAGCAGTTACTCTGACGGGGGGAACACTGAAGCTTTCTTT
CDR3: CASSYSDGGNTEAFF

J: TRBJ2-7
size: .
V: TRBV6-5
D: TRBD2
DNA: TGTGCCAGCAGTCTAAGCGGGGCAATCTACAATGAGCAGTACTTC
CDR3: CASSLSGAIYNEQYF

J: TRBJ1-1
size: once
V: TRBV19
D: TRBD1
DNA: TGTGCCAGTAGTCTATCCGGGACAGTCGCTGAAGCTTTCTTT
CDR3: CASSLSGTVAEAFF

J: TRBJ2-7
size: few
V: TRBV3-1
D: .
DNA: TGTGCCAGCAGCCTCAAGAGGGCATCCTACGAGCAGTACTTC
CDR3: CASSLKRASYEQYF

J: TRBJ2-7
size: .
V: TRBV20-1
D: .
DNA: TGCAGTGCTAGTGACGACGGCCCCTACGAGCAGTACTTC
CDR3: CSASDDGPYEQYF

J: TRBJ2-1
size: .
V: TRBV3-1
D: TRBD2
DNA: TGTGCCAGCAGCCCCGGGGAGCGGGAGTTAGTGTTCTTC
CDR3: CASSPGERELVFF

J: TRBJ2-3
size: few
V: TRBV12-5
D: TRBD1
DNA: TGTGCTAGTGGCCGGGGGAGACAGGGGACAGATACGCAGTATTTT
CDR3: CASGRGRQGTDTQYF

J: TRBJ2-7
size: .
V: TRBV28
D: .
DNA: TGTGCCAGCACCGAACAGCGGACTAGGGGGGGAACCTTGGAGTACTTC
CDR3: CASTEQRTRGGTLEYF

J: TRBJ1-4
size: many
V: TRBV4-2
D: .
DNA: TGTGCCAGCAGCCAAGATCTTTGGGGTGAAAAACTGTTTTTT
CDR3: CASSQDLWGEKLFF

J: TRBJ1-4
size: few
V: TRBV27
D: .
DNA: TGTGCCAGCAGCTCCCGAGCTGAAAAACTGTTTTTT
CDR3: CASSSRAEKLFF

J: TRBJ2-3
size: .
V: TRBV21-1
D: .
DNA: TGTGCCAGCACCCCTCCGGGAGGGAGCACAGATACGCAGTATTTT
CDR3: CASTPPGGSTDTQYF

J: TRBJ2-7
size: .
V: TRBV19
D: .
DNA: TGTGCCAGTAGATCTACAGACTTAGACGAGCAGTACTTC
CDR3: CASRSTDLDEQYF

J: TRBJ1-2
size: .
V: TRBV6-1
D: .
DNA: TGTGCCGGCAAGAGGCAGGGTACCGAAAGCTATGGCTACACCTTC
CDR3: CAGKRQGTESYGYTF

J: TRBJ2-1
size: .
V: TRBV6-2/TRBV6-3
D: TRBD2
DNA: TGTGCCAGCAGTTCGCGGCGGGAGATTAGGTACAATGAGCAGTTCTTC
CDR3: CASSSRREIRYNEQFF

J: TRBJ1-2
size: .
V: TRBV11-2
D: .
DNA: TGTGCCAGCAGCCGAGATCTGGGGCCCGGCTATGGCTACACCTTC
CDR3: CASSRDLGPGYGYTF

J: TRBJ2-2
size: .
V: TRBV4-1
D: .
DNA: TGCTCCAGCAGCCTTTTGGGGGGAAACACCGGGGAGCTGTTTTTT
CDR3: CSSSLLGGNTGELFF

J: TRBJ2-1
size: .
V: TRBV20-1
D: TRBD1
DNA: TGCAGTGCTAGAGACCCCGGACAGGGGCGGGAGCAGTTCTTC
CDR3: CSARDPGQGREQFF

J: TRBJ2-4
size: once
V: TRBV29-1
D: .
DNA: TGCAGCGCTAAAATTGGAGACATTCAGTACTTC
CDR3: CSAKIGDIQYF

J: TRBJ1-5
size: few
V: TRBV5-6
D: TRBD1
DNA: TGTGCCAGCAGCTTAGACAGGGGAATCAATCAGCCCCAGCATTTT
CDR3: CASSLDRGINQPQHF